The entry below gives a single TCR beta chain sequence along with its context. Its antigen specificity is not known. No much larger clone exists at a distance of one base, and base qualities are not known. Peripheral blood CD8+ and CD4+ T cells from healthy donors, Susac syndrome patients and multiple sclerosis patients were profiled by high-throughput TCR beta sequencing. The multiple sclerosis controls were treatment-naive patients whose relapsing-remitting disease, either stable or active, fulfilled the revised McDonald criteria. Bulk CD8+ and CD4+ T cells were purified magnetically by negative isolation, whereas CD8+ TEMRA cells were enriched by FACS. Blood was drawn into EDTA tubes, processed within 24 hours, and PBMCs were isolated by density gradient centrifugation. PBMCs intended for TCR sequencing were cryopreserved in liquid nitrogen and thawed later in a water bath at 37 degrees C. The sorted or isolated CD4+, CD8+ and CD8+ TEMRA cells reached a purity of at least 90%.

RNA was extracted with the RNeasy kit and about 0.5 to 1 ug was reverse transcribed using random hexamers. The immunoSEQ multiplex PCR assay, covering 54 Vbeta and 13 Jbeta segments, was used to amplify TCR beta CDR3 regions. Bias from PCR amplification was corrected by using a synthetic template baseline for primer optimization and for computational correction. Per the authors' processing: Reads were annotated to V, D and J genes according to IMGT and were analyzed with immunoSEQ Analyzer, with only productive sequences retained. Clonality was computed as one minus Shannon entropy normalized by log2 of the number of productive unique sequences. For each patient and control, public and private clones were evaluated within the 100 most prevalent clones. A clone was defined as Susac-specific if it was absent from the healthy and MS cohorts, from some 980 published viral clones and from other ImmuneACCESS disease sequences. TCRdb handled the public reads itself, with Q25 trimming in fastp and clone calling in MiXCR, and kept productive beta chains. Rows with a matching CDR3 protein are joined into one entry that keeps the most common DNA and genes. In this record, the V and J calls reflect TCRdb's handling and not the investigators' own analysis. This sample is represented by about 200,000 distinct CDR3 sequences; 90% to 95% of them were singletons. 0.085% to 0.095% of the sample rests with the top ten.

The data originate from a study of CD8 T cells in Susac syndrome (dated by TCRdb to about 2019). In terms of the full investigation: Whether CD8+ T cell activation and differentiation in Susac syndrome was antigen driven was tested using repertoire sequencing. Broader findings and caveats from the paper: The number of individuals in the TCR sequencing and HLA analysis was recognized as being relatively small.

Sequences DFQATT (CDR1) and SNEGSKA (CDR2) are obtained from the germline V gene (reference sequence). Trimming takes 5 bases off V and 4 bases off J; junction bases not matched to a gene: 8. Measured from the cysteine to the phenylalanine, the CDR3 is 14 residues long. This entry keeps only the CDR3 DNA: 42 bases, framed from base 1. The sequenced material came from CD4+ T cells from PBMCs. The source of this sequence is a human donor with multiple sclerosis. In this chain, TRBV20-1 is recombined with TRBJ2-3, with 8 bases in between that match TRBD1. The DNA sequence reads TGCAGTGCTGGATCGACAGGGGTGGCAGATACGCAGTATTTT. Translated, it gives CSAGSTGVADTQYF.